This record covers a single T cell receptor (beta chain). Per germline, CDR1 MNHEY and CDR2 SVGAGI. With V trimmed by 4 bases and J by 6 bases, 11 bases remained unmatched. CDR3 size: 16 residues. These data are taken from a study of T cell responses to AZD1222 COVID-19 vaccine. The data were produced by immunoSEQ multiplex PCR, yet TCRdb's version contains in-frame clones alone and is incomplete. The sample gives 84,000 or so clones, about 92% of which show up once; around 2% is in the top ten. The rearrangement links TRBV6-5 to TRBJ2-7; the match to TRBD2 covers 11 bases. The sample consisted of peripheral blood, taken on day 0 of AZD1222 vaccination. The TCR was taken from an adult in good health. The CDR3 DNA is TGTGCCAGCAGTTTTCTCGCACTAGCGGGAGACTTCGAGCAGTACTTC. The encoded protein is CASSFLALAGDFEQYF.